What follows describes a single T cell receptor beta chain. Its specificity is not known. The sample is drawn from a study of immune evolution from preneoplasia to lung adenocarcinoma. Findings and caveats of the study: Clonality was highest in normal lung, lower in later-stage lesions apparently. Normal lung had the highest top T cell clone frequencies.

V dropped 4 bases and J dropped 7 bases, with 14 bases sitting between them. CDR1 is SNHLY and CDR2 is FYNNEI in the germline V gene. This CDR3 contains 14 residues. Method: immunoSEQ multiplex PCR; TCRdb's copy keeps in-frame clones and lacks some. The repertoire consists of tens of thousands of clones, with more than 60% occurring once and the leading ten covering about 4.4%. The TCR sequence derives from a person in their sixties with lung adenocarcinoma. The chain recombines TRBV2 with TRBJ1-5; a possible D gene is TRBD1 (5 bases). The specimen sequenced was FFPE invasive lung adenocarcinoma tissue. CDR3 loop: CASSVGEAGQPQHF. DNA of the CDR3: TGTGCCAGCAGTGTAGGGGAAGCAGGCCAGCCCCAGCATTTT.